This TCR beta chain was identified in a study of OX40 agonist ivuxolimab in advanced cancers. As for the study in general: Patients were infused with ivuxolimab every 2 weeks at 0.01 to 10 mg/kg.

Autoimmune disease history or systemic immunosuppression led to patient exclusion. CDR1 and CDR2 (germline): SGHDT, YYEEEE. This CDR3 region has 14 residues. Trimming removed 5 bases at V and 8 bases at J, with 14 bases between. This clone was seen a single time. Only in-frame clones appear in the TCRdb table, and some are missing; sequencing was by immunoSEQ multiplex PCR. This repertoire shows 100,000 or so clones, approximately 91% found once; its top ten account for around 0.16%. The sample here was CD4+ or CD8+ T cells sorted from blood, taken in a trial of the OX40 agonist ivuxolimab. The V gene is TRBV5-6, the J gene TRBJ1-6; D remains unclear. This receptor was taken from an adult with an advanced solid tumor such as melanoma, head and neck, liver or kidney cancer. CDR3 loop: CASRRTFGDSPLHF. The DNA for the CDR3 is TGTGCCAGCAGACGGACGTTCGGTGATTCACCCCTCCACTTT.